A single sample is the source of the 16 T cell receptor beta chains below, sequenced in a study of control samples from healthy donors and cancer patients. TCRdb's copy holds only in-frame clones and misses some; the assay was immunoSEQ multiplex PCR. The sample carries 70,000 to 90,000 clones, about 94% recorded once. The sample comprised blood. The receptors originated from a woman between 18 and 29 years old in good health.

V and J are TRBV4-1 and TRBJ1-6; D not certain. Trimming stripped 0 bases from V and 8 bases from J, with 11 bases between. The germline gives CDR1 MGHRA, CDR2 YSYEKL. The CDR3 runs 15 residues. CDR3 in amino acids: CASSQDRSDHSPLHF. CDR3 nucleotide sequence: TGCGCCAGCAGCCAAGACAGGTCAGACCATTCACCCCTCCACTTT.

This chain connects TRBV28 to TRBJ2-7, with 13 bases that match TRBD2. The CDR3 is 16 amino acids. Germline CDR1 MDHEN, CDR2 SYDVKM. J gave up 2 bases and V 5 bases, and 6 bases lay outside the gene matches. CDR3 protein: CASSPWTSGSTYEQYF. The CDR3 bases are TGTGCCAGCAGTCCCTGGACTAGCGGGAGTACCTACGAGCAGTACTTC.

V gene TRBV6-2 or TRBV6-3 combines with J gene TRBJ1-5; no clear D gene. This CDR3 has 14 residues. Germline values: CDR1 MNHEY, CDR2 SVGEGT. Trimming shortened V by 3 bases and J by 3 bases, and 9 bases separated the two germline ends. The CDR3 coding sequence is TGTGCCAGCAGTTATGGAGGACCCAATCAGCCCCAGCATTTT. Amino acids: CASSYGGPNQPQHF.

The rearrangement uses TRBV18 and TRBJ2-7; D perhaps matches TRBD1 (6 bases). Germline V gives CDR1 KGHSH, CDR2 LQKENI. With 3 bases removed from V and 7 bases from J, the gap between germline ends came to 22 bases. The CDR3 extends over 16 amino acids. CDR3 DNA sequence: TGTGCCAGCTCACCCGTCACCCGCTCAGGGGTTGGGGAGCAGTACTTC. This sequence encodes CASSPVTRSGVGEQYF.

The chain couples TRBV18 to TRBJ1-1, with a weak D call TRBD1 (5 bases). Trimming removed 5 bases from V and 12 bases from J, with 19 bases in between. The CDR3 spans 13 residues. CDR1 KGHSH and CDR2 LQKENI come from the germline V gene. The CDR3 nucleotides are TGTGCCAGCTCAAAGACCGGGACCGAGGGAACTTTCTTT. It encodes CASSKTGTEGTFF.

The genes are TRBV10-3 and TRBJ2-5, with D perhaps matching TRBD1 or TRBD2 (6 bases each). The CDR3 is made up of 15 amino acids. CDR1 ENHRY and CDR2 SYGVKD come from the germline V gene. V lost 3 bases and J 5 bases, leaving 16 bases between the germline ends. In nucleotides, the CDR3 is TGTGCCATCAGTGAATACGGGGGCGCTGGGGAGACCCAGTACTTC. Translated: CAISEYGGAGETQYF.

The chain couples TRBV9 to TRBJ2-1, with no clear D. The V gene's germline CDR1 is SGDLS and CDR2 YYNGEE. V lost 0 bases and J 3 bases, leaving 7 bases between the germline ends. CDR3 length equals 14 residues. The chain's CDR3 is CASSVGLGYNEQFF. In DNA form, the CDR3 reads TGTGCCAGCAGCGTAGGATTGGGCTACAATGAGCAGTTCTTC.

J is TRBJ2-2 and V is TRBV25-1; TRBD1 matches 7 bases. The CDR3 spans 16 residues. V was pared by 7 bases and J by 5 bases, with 13 bases of the junction left unmatched. Germline V gene lookup returns CDR1 MGHDK and CDR2 SYGVNS. This CDR3 reads CASMTRTGLGTGELFF. The DNA for the CDR3 is TGTGCCAGCATGACACGGACAGGCCTTGGGACCGGGGAGCTGTTTTTT. Full variable domain (remainder filled in from reference TRBV25-1 and TRBJ2-2): EADIYQTPRYLVIGTGKKITLECSQTMGHDKMYWYQQDPGMELHLIHYSYGVNSTEKGDLSSESTVSRIRTEHFPLTLESARPSHTSQYLCASMTRTGLGTGELFFGEGSRLTVL.

This chain links TRBV21-1 with TRBJ1-6; the table gives TRBD1 as D, unverified against the DNA. TRBV21-1 is noted as a pseudogene. The CDR3 is 16 amino acids. CDR3 sequence (DNA): TGTGCCAGCAGCACAACTGGGGGACAGATAAATTCACCCCTCCACTTT. Its protein is CASSTTGGQINSPLHF.

The chain is built from TRBV6-4 and TRBJ2-1; 8 nucleotides line up with TRBD2. This CDR3 is built from 15 residues. CDR1 and CDR2 (germline): MRHNA, SNTAGT. Germline trimming cut 6 bases from V and 7 bases from J; bases unmatched to any gene: 11. The CDR3 bases are TGTGCCAGCAGAAAAAGCGGGAGCCGAAGTAATGAGCAGTTCTTC. As protein: CASRKSGSRSNEQFF.

The chain joins TRBV20-1 to TRBJ1-2; the match to TRBD1 covers 7 bases. Germline V gene lookup returns CDR1 DFQATT and CDR2 SNEGSKA (reference sequence). The J segment lost 4 bases and the V segment lost 4 bases, leaving 0 bases of the junction unmatched. The CDR3 is made up of 11 amino acids. This CDR3 reads CSAKGAYGYTF. The DNA of the CDR3 is TGCAGTGCTAAGGGGGCCTATGGCTACACCTTC.

This chain joins TRBV24-1 and TRBJ2-1; the D gene could be TRBD1 or TRBD2 (6 bases each). Germline loops: CDR1 KGHDR, CDR2 SFDVKD. V dropped 5 bases and J dropped 6 bases, with 19 bases sitting between them. The CDR3 has 16 residues. The CDR3 DNA sequence: TGTGCCACCAGTGCTCTACAGGGAGGATCGATCAATGAGCAGTTCTTC. Translated: CATSALQGGSINEQFF.

This chain joins TRBV15 and TRBJ2-7; 15 nucleotides agree with TRBD2. Germline CDR1 reads LNHNV; CDR2 reads YYDKDF (reference sequence). There are 18 residues in the CDR3. The ends lost 2 bases at V and 8 bases at J; junction bases unmatched: 13. CDR3 coding DNA: TGTGCCACCAGCAGAACACAGGGACTAGCGGGAGGCTCGAGGCAGCAGTACTTC. This gives the protein CATSRTQGLAGGSRQQYF.

The chain joins TRBV5-1 to TRBJ2-7, with TRBD2 identical over 8 bases. With 7 bases clipped from V and 4 bases from J, the junction kept 7 bases outside the gene matches. CDR3 length equals 13 residues. Germline CDR1 and CDR2: SGHRS and YFSETQ. Here the CDR3 reads CASGTGGIYEQYF. The CDR3 bases are TGCGCCAGCGGGACGGGAGGGATATACGAGCAGTACTTC.

The V and J genes are TRBV5-6 and TRBJ2-2, with 7 nucleotides matching TRBD2. Germline values: CDR1 SGHDT, CDR2 YYEEEE. This CDR3 region has 15 residues. The V and J ends lost 4 bases and 5 bases, in that order; junction bases with no gene match: 8. CDR3 in DNA: TGTGCCAGCAGCCCCCGCGGGAGCTATACCGGGGAGCTGTTTTTT. Its protein is CASSPRGSYTGELFF. Complete variable domain (other parts from reference TRBV5-6 and TRBJ2-2): DAGVTQSPTHLIKTRGQQVTLRCSPKSGHDTVSWYQQALGQGPQFIFQYYEEEERQRGNFPDRFSGHQFPNYSSELNVNALLLGDSALYLCASSPRGSYTGELFFGEGSRLTVL.

This sequence joins TRBV5-1 and TRBJ2-1, with TRBD1 matching 7 bases. CDR1 SGHRS and CDR2 YFSETQ come from the germline V gene. This CDR3 has 17 amino acids. V was clipped by 4 bases and J by 7 bases; unmatched bases: 17. The CDR3 is CASSTHSGQEIVNEQFF. The CDR3 DNA reads TGCGCCAGCAGCACACACTCCGGACAGGAAATAGTGAATGAGCAGTTCTTC.